Given below is one T cell receptor (beta chain) in context. The sample belongs to a study of blood T cell repertoires in COVID-19. Sequenced by immunoSEQ multiplex PCR; TCRdb stores in-frame clones only, minus some. The sample lists 250,000 to 300,000 clones; roughly 80% were seen once. Participants were aged roughly 18 to 90 years, lived in roughly 23 US areas, and enrolled virtually. Categorization into cohorts depended on clinical history that participants reported. Exposed enrollees encountered a COVID-19 case at some point within 2 weeks before study entry. Germline V gives CDR1 SNHLY, CDR2 FYNNEI. V was pared by 4 bases and J by 4 bases, with 13 bases between. The length of the CDR3 is 14 residues.

The receptor's source is a man aged 35-49 years who had been exposed to COVID-19. V is TRBV2 and J is TRBJ2-5; D is possibly TRBD2 (5 bases). The sequencing input was PBMCs or T cells enriched from blood (not recorded which). CDR3 protein: CASSGGLGLETQYF. CDR3 in DNA: TGTGCCAGCAGTGGCGGGCTAGGGCTAGAGACCCAGTACTTC.